The clone carrying this TCR beta chain was detected once. Its antigen is unknown. These data belong to a study of CD8 T cells in ankylosing spondylitis. Overall study results and limits: Matched ankylosing spondylitis synovial fluid reportedly contained a significantly enriched population of disease-linked clones. Some motif variants had been reported before (in reactive arthritis synovial fluid and blood).

TCRdb reprocessed the 5' RACE reads via MiXCR and lists one record per CDR3 protein. The sample comprises approximately 100,000 distinct CDR3 sequences, 24% of which are singletons, and approximately 13% rests with the top ten. Germline CDR1 is DFQATT and CDR2 is SNEGSKA (reference sequence). The germline V and J ends were trimmed by 0 bases and 3 bases, with 14 bases remaining between them. The CDR3 consists of 15 residues. V and J are TRBV20-1 and TRBJ2-5; D might be TRBD2 (6 bases). This TCR came from a male donor with ankylosing spondylitis. Sequencing was carried out using synovial fluid, either unsorted or a sorted T cell fraction (not recorded which). The CDR3 region has the DNA TGCAGTGCTAGAGATCTCAAAGGAGGGGAAGAGACCCAGTACTTC. Protein sequence: CSARDLKGGEETQYF.